The subject of this entry is one T cell receptor beta chain. The antigen it recognizes is unknown. Per-nucleotide qualities are absent, and no much larger clonotype sits a single base away. The donors belonged to the validation cohort of approximately 130 subjects, which was separate from the roughly 680-subject first cohort. The library relied on the immunoSEQ multiplex PCR assay. For the original study's pipeline: A statistical classification framework was built for diagnosing cytomegalovirus status from the catalog of TCR beta chain sequences. TCRdb mirrors the immuneACCESS table, restricted to in-frame sequences. Some clones are absent from its copies; in checked studies, under half trace to an unresolved V gene, and the reason for the others is unknown. V, J and clone size are taken as reported in that table, and D and trimming were inferred from the DNA itself. Across this sample there are approximately 300,000 clones, with roughly 89% seen only once. Of the sample, around 0.84% falls within the top ten clones.

The data derive from a study of cytomegalovirus exposure and HLA in healthy donors (dated by TCRdb to 2015 to 2018). For the study in its entirety: The roughly 650 repertoires of the first cohort and the approximately 110 validation repertoires were produced on the same platform, according to a later analysis. The study aimed to test whether cataloging public T cell receptors could reveal signatures of past pathogen exposure. Besides the first cohort of more than 650 subjects, a separate validation cohort made up of 120 different subjects was used. High-throughput TCR immunosequencing, statistical association of individual TCRs with disease status, and machine learning were combined to predict cytomegalovirus infection status. Beyond this particular receptor, the publication reports: The authors suggested that the approach could potentially be extended to other disease states and immunological phenotypes. A total of 150 to 200 TCR beta chains were listed by the study as associated with cytomegalovirus. In a later analysis, TCRs clustered in the first cohort were found to also tend to co-occur in the roughly 120 validation repertoires, with 94% of cluster scores above 0. In both the original and validation cohorts, the classifier was reported to diagnose cytomegalovirus status with high specificity and sensitivity. Most TCR sequences were observed very rarely across donors, whereas some public TCRs were present in many individuals. All 120 or so repertoires were used to score co-occurrence in the validation cohort in a later analysis, because that analysis had no HLA typing for the cohort. In vitro tests confirmed that a few of the cytomegalovirus-associated TCR beta chains recognize cytomegalovirus antigens.

Taken from the germline V gene, the CDR1 and CDR2 loops are MDHEN and SYDVKM. V is pared back by 6 bases and J by 0 bases, with 15 bases lying between the germline termini. From its cysteine to its phenylalanine, the CDR3 spans 15 amino acids. CDR3 DNA only is kept here, 45 bases in frame from base 1. Material: PBMCs. This TCR derives from a woman aged 18-29 years in good health and CMV-seronegative. The rearranged segments are TRBV28 and TRBJ2-7; 5 matching bases give a weak D call of TRBD2. DNA sequence: TGTGCCAGCAGCTCCCCCCGGGGTAACTCCTACGAGCAGTACTTC. Translated, it gives CASSSPRGNSYEQYF.